This is a list of T cell receptor beta chains from one sample in a study of blood T cells in healthy people across ages. TCRdb passed the 5' RACE reads through MiXCR, listing each CDR3 protein once. This table has approximately 490,000 distinct CDR3 sequences, under 30% appearing once. This sample was also put to use in a study of T cells of mothers and their children.

The sample consisted of blood. These receptors originate from a boy aged 10-17 years in good health. CDR3s include the opening cysteine and the closing phenylalanine or tryptophan. D genes are given only for firm matches. Clone size, where shown, is once, few, many, or a class for clones that have expanded.

>TRBV7-2|-|-|TRBJ1-1
TGTGCCAGCAGCCTCGAGGGATTGGGGTTGACTGAAGCTTTCTTT
CASSLEGLGLTEAFF
>TRBV12-3/TRBV12-4|-|many|TRBJ2-7
TGTGCCAGCAGCGACAGGCAGCCCACTTACGAGCAGTACTTC
CASSDRQPTYEQYF
>TRBV5-8|TRBD1|-|TRBJ1-1
TGTGCCAGCGCGCCCAGGGGGCTGAACACTGAAGCTTTCTTT
CASAPRGLNTEAFF
>TRBV5-5|TRBD1|few|TRBJ1-2
TGTGCCAGCAGCTGGACAATAGGACAGGAATCCTATGGCTACACCTTC
CASSWTIGQESYGYTF
>TRBV9|-|few|TRBJ2-7
TGTGCCAGCAGCGTAGTCTGCCACTCCTACGCGCAGTACTTC
CASSVVCHSYAQYF
>TRBV15|TRBD2|few|TRBJ2-1
TGTGCCACCAGCAGACCGGAGCGGGATTCCTACAATGAGCAGTTCTTC
CATSRPERDSYNEQFF
>TRBV18|-|few|TRBJ1-1
TGTGCCAGCTCACCAAGGACGGCCACTGAAGCTTTCTTT
CASSPRTATEAFF
>TRBV5-5|TRBD2|-|TRBJ2-5
TGTGCCAGCAGCCGGGGAGGGATAGAGACCCAGTACTTC
CASSRGGIETQYF
>TRBV4-1|TRBD1|few|TRBJ1-2
TGCGCCAGCAGCCATAGGACAGGGGGCGACTACACTAACTATGGCTACACCTTC
CASSHRTGGDYTNYGYTF
>TRBV12-3/TRBV12-4|TRBD1|-|TRBJ2-6
TGTGCCAGCAGTTTGGGACAGGGGGCGCCAGGGGCCAACGTCCTGACTTTC
CASSLGQGAPGANVLTF
>TRBV28|-|few|TRBJ1-1
TGTGCCAGCAAGGGTCAGGAGGCTGAAGCTTTCTTT
CASKGQEAEAFF
>TRBV5-6|-|few|TRBJ1-1
TGTGCCAGCAGCTTGGGTTTTTACGAAACTGAAGCTTTCTTT
CASSLGFYETEAFF
>TRBV12-3/TRBV12-4|TRBD2|few|TRBJ2-2
TGTGCCAGCAGTCCGGGACTAGCGACCGGGGAGCTGTTTTTT
CASSPGLATGELFF
>TRBV5-1|-|-|TRBJ2-2
TGCGCCAGCAGCTCTGGACAGCCCGCGAACACCGGGGAGCTGTTTTTT
CASSSGQPANTGELFF
>TRBV5-1|TRBD1|many|TRBJ2-1
TGCGCCAGCACCATACAGGGGGCACTAAATGAGCAGTTCTTC
CASTIQGALNEQFF
>TRBV6-5|-|-|TRBJ2-3
TGTGCCAGCAGACCCCACTCCAACACAGATACGCAGTATTTT
CASRPHSNTDTQYF
>TRBV5-1|-|-|TRBJ2-3
TGCGCCAGCAAACCTGATGGAGCCCTCACAGATACGCAGTATTTT
CASKPDGALTDTQYF
>TRBV6-5|-|few|TRBJ1-4
TGTGCCAGCAGTTACTCGGGGCAGCTGAATGAAAAACTGTTTTTT
CASSYSGQLNEKLFF
>TRBV28|TRBD2|few|TRBJ2-1
TGTGCCAGCAGACCTAGCGGAAGCTCCTACAATGAGCAGTTCTTC
CASRPSGSSYNEQFF